Listed below are T cell receptor beta chains from one sample, sequenced in a study of neurological immune-mediated disorders. MiXCR, applied by TCRdb to the 5' RACE reads, yields one record per CDR3 protein. The top ten hold roughly 1.6% of the sample, which has approximately 49,000 distinct CDR3 sequences, roughly 10% seen once. The material sequenced was PBMCs. The receptors were sampled from a woman between 40 and 50 years old in good health. CDR3s include the opening cysteine and the closing phenylalanine or tryptophan. The D gene is left open where the match is weak. The size entry is marked missing in some rows and otherwise reads once, few, many or a size class.

V,length,J,D,size,DNA,CDR3
TRBV6-2/TRBV6-3,13,TRBJ2-5,-,-,TGTGCCAGCACCCTCGGGGGACTAGAGACCCAGTACTTC,CASTLGGLETQYF
TRBV6-2/TRBV6-3,16,TRBJ2-1,TRBD2,many,TGTGCCAGCAGTTACGGGACTAGCGGGGGGGCGTATGAGCAGTTCTTC,CASSYGTSGGAYEQFF
TRBV20-1,14,TRBJ2-5,TRBD2,many,TGCAGTGCTAGATTTGCGGGAGAAGGAGAGACCCAGTACTTC,CSARFAGEGETQYF
TRBV20-1,13,TRBJ1-3,-,many,TGCAGTGCTACAGATCCAATAGGAAACACCATATATTTT,CSATDPIGNTIYF
TRBV7-2,12,TRBJ1-6,-,many,TGTGCCAGCAGCTACAGTAATTCACCCCTCCACTTT,CASSYSNSPLHF
TRBV5-1,15,TRBJ1-1,-,many,TGCGCCAGCAGTTTACTGCAGGGAGTGAACACTGAAGCTTTCTTT,CASSLLQGVNTEAFF
TRBV10-3,14,TRBJ2-6,-,many,TGTGCCATCACAGACCTTAACGGGGCCAACGTCCTGACTTTC,CAITDLNGANVLTF
TRBV5-1,15,TRBJ1-1,-,-,TGCGCCATCATCCCCCTAGGGAATTCGAACACTGAAGCTTTCTTT,CAIIPLGNSNTEAFF
TRBV7-6,16,TRBJ1-4,TRBD1,many,TGTGCCAGCAGCTTAGGAACAGGGGGCGGTAATGAAAAACTGTTTTTT,CASSLGTGGGNEKLFF
TRBV11-1,15,TRBJ2-7,-,many,TGTGCCAGCAGATATTCCGACGGACATACCCTTCGGCAGTACTTC,CASRYSDGHTLRQYF
TRBV12-3/TRBV12-4,13,TRBJ1-3,-,many,TGTGCCAGCAGTTTAACTCGTGGAAACACCATATATTTT,CASSLTRGNTIYF
TRBV18,15,TRBJ1-1,-,-,TGTGCCAGCTCACCACGCAGCGGCGCGAACACTGAAGCTTTCTTT,CASSPRSGANTEAFF
TRBV5-4,14,TRBJ1-1,TRBD1,many,TGTGCCAGCAGCCTATGGACGGGACAGGGGAAAGCTTTCTTT,CASSLWTGQGKAFF
TRBV5-1,17,TRBJ1-1,TRBD1,many,TGCGCCAGCAGCTCTTCTCGGACAGGGGCCTTGAACACTGAAGCTTTCTTT,CASSSSRTGALNTEAFF
TRBV5-1,13,TRBJ1-1,-,many,TGCGCCAGCAGCTTAGTCCGGAACACTGAAGCTTTCTTT,CASSLVRNTEAFF
TRBV7-2,12,TRBJ2-5,-,many,TGTGCCAGCAGCTTAGTAACGGAGACCCAGTACTTC,CASSLVTETQYF
TRBV20-1,14,TRBJ1-5,-,many,TGCAGTGCTCTCGGCCTCCCGGTCAATCAGCCCCAGCATTTT,CSALGLPVNQPQHF
TRBV12-3/TRBV12-4,13,TRBJ1-1,TRBD1,many,TGTGCCAGCAGCCCGGGACAGGTCACTGAAGCTTTCTTT,CASSPGQVTEAFF
TRBV4-1,12,TRBJ1-1,-,many,TGCGCCAGCAGCCAAGCAGCAGGGGAGGCTTTCTTT,CASSQAAGEAFF
TRBV7-2,13,TRBJ1-5,-,many,TGTGCCAGCAGCTTAGGGAGCAGTCAGCCCCAGCATTTT,CASSLGSSQPQHF
TRBV5-1,15,TRBJ2-7,TRBD2,many,TGCGCCAGCAGCTTGGTAGCGGGGGGCAGGATGGAGCAGTACTTC,CASSLVAGGRMEQYF
TRBV24-1,16,TRBJ2-2,-,many,TGTGCCACCAGTGAGGGCGGGGGACACAACACCGGGGAGCTGTTTTTT,CATSEGGGHNTGELFF
TRBV3-1,14,TRBJ1-2,-,many,TGTGCCAGCAGCCGGACGGAGGGTACCTATGGCTACACCTTC,CASSRTEGTYGYTF
TRBV11-2,15,TRBJ1-2,-,-,TGTGCCAGCAATTCTATTAAAGGGGGAGACTATAGCTACACCTTC,CASNSIKGGDYSYTF
TRBV27,16,TRBJ1-3,TRBD1,many,TGTGCCAGCCCCCGGGACAGGGGTTTATATGGAAACACCATATATTTT,CASPRDRGLYGNTIYF
TRBV5-1,16,TRBJ2-5,TRBD2,many,TGCGCCAGCAGCTTGGCCCCTGGGACTAGCCAAGAGACCCAGTACTTC,CASSLAPGTSQETQYF
TRBV6-5,13,TRBJ2-2,-,many,TGTGCCAGCAGTTATAATCCCACCGGGGAGCTGTTTTTT,CASSYNPTGELFF
TRBV18,15,TRBJ1-2,-,few,TGTGCCAGCTCACCCCCGGGGGAAGACAACTATGGCTACACCTTC,CASSPPGEDNYGYTF
TRBV5-1,14,TRBJ2-1,-,many,TGCGCCAGCAGCCCCTCCTCCATGGAGAATGAGCAGTTCTTC,CASSPSSMENEQFF
TRBV6-5,13,TRBJ2-7,-,many,TGTGCCAGCAAACCCCCAGGGATCGACGAGCAGTACTTC,CASKPPGIDEQYF
TRBV6-5,18,TRBJ1-2,-,many,TGTGCCAGCAGTTACGTGGGGGCCCTGGGCCCGACCTTCTATGGCTACACCTTC,CASSYVGALGPTFYGYTF
TRBV5-1,15,TRBJ1-6,-,many,TGCGCCAGCAGCTTGGATATGGTGGGAGGTTCACCCCTCCACTTT,CASSLDMVGGSPLHF
TRBV24-1,16,TRBJ2-1,TRBD1,-,TGTGCCACCAGTGACGTTCGGACAGGGCCCTACAATGAGCAGTTCTTC,CATSDVRTGPYNEQFF
TRBV9,16,TRBJ2-2,TRBD2,many,TGTGCCAGCAGCTTGTTAGCGGGAGGAGGGACCGGGGAGCTGTTTTTT,CASSLLAGGGTGELFF
TRBV7-2,15,TRBJ2-1,-,many,TGTGCCAGCAGCTTCGGGGGCAGTCTATACAATGAGCAGTTCTTC,CASSFGGSLYNEQFF
TRBV20-1,15,TRBJ2-5,TRBD2,many,TGCAGTGCTAGAGATCGGACTAGCGGCCAAGAGACCCAGTACTTC,CSARDRTSGQETQYF
TRBV30,13,TRBJ1-1,-,few,TGTGCCTGGAGTCCCCCGGGGAACACTGAAGCTTTCTTT,CAWSPPGNTEAFF
TRBV7-2,14,TRBJ2-7,TRBD2,-,TGTGCCAGCAGCGTCGCGGGGGGGCTCTACGAGCAGTACTTC,CASSVAGGLYEQYF